This T cell receptor beta chain was sequenced during a study of blood T cell repertoires in COVID-19. Study-wide background: T cells, B-cell-depleted T cells, or PBMCs supplied cDNA or gDNA.

This CDR3 is built from 14 residues. J gave up 3 bases and V 4 bases, and 2 bases lay outside the gene matches. CDR1 and CDR2 (germline): MNHEY, SMNVEV (reference sequence). The method was immunoSEQ multiplex PCR; TCRdb's version includes in-frame clones alone and lacks a portion of them. Of around 190,000 clones detected, 80% to 90% appear once; the ten largest clones hold 9%. The sequenced material came from PBMCs or T cells enriched from blood (not recorded which). The chain has TRBV27 and TRBJ1-1; 10 bases map to TRBD1. The clonotype was recovered from a woman younger than 35 who had recovered from COVID-19. This CDR3 is CASSYGQGDTEAFF. CDR3 coding DNA: TGTGCCAGCAGTTACGGACAGGGGGACACTGAAGCTTTCTTT.